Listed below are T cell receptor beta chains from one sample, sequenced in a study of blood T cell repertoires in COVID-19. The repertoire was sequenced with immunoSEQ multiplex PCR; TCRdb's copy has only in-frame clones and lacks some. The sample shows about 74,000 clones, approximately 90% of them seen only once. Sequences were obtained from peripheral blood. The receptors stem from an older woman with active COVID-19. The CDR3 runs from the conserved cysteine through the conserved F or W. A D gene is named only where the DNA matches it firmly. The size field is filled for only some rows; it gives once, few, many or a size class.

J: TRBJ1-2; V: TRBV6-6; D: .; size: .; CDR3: CASSYGSGYGYTF; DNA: TGTGCCAGCAGTTACGGGTCGGGATATGGCTACACCTTC
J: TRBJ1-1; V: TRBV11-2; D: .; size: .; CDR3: CASSYRSLGNTEAFF; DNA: TGTGCCAGCAGCTACAGGTCCTTAGGGAACACTGAAGCTTTCTTT
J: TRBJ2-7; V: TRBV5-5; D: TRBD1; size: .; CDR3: CASSLGGQGIPYEQYF; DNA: TGTGCCAGCAGCTTGGGGGGACAGGGGATTCCCTACGAGCAGTACTTC
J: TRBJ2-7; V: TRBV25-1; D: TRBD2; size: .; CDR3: CASSELGTGGLGEQYF; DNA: TGTGCCAGCAGTGAATTGGGGACGGGGGGTTTGGGCGAGCAGTACTTC
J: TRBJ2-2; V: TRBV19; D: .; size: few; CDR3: CASSISGNPPGELFF; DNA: TGTGCCAGTAGTATTAGCGGAAATCCCCCCGGGGAGCTGTTTTTT
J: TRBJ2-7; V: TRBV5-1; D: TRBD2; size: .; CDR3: CASSLAAGAYEQYF; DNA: TGCGCCAGCAGCTTGGCTGCGGGGGCCTACGAGCAGTACTTC
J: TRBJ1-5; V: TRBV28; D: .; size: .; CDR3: CASRTGRDTGRYQPQHF; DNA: TGTGCCAGCAGAACCGGCAGAGACACAGGGCGCTATCAGCCCCAGCATTTT
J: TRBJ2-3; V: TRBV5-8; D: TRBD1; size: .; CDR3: CAKSEDRGFTDTQYF; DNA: TGTGCCAAATCGGAAGACAGGGGGTTCACAGATACGCAGTATTTT
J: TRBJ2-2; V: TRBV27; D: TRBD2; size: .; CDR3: CASSHLPGLAGGPHTGELFF; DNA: TGTGCCAGCAGCCACCTCCCGGGACTAGCGGGAGGGCCGCACACCGGGGAGCTGTTTTTT
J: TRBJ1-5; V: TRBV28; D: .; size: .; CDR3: CASRSTIGPQHF; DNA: TGTGCCAGCAGGTCGACAATAGGGCCCCAGCATTTT
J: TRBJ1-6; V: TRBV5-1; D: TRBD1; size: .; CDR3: CASSPRQGRVGNSPLHF; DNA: TGCGCCAGCAGCCCTCGACAGGGGCGTGTAGGCAATTCACCCCTCCACTTT
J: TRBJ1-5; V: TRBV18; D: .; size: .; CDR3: CASSRSRNQPQHF; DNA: TGTGCCAGCTCACGTTCTCGCAATCAGCCCCAGCATTTT
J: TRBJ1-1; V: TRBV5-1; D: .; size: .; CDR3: CASSLARDTRGTEAFF; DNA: TGCGCCAGCAGCTTGGCCAGGGACACCCGGGGTACTGAAGCTTTCTTT
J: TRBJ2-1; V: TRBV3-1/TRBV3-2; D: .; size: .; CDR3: CASSRSGSSYNEQFF; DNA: TGTGCCAGCAGCCGGTCCGGGAGCTCCTACAATGAGCAGTTCTTC
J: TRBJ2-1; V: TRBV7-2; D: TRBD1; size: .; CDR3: CASSLAGLGQGRNEQFF; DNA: TGTGCCAGCAGCTTAGCGGGTCTGGGACAGGGGAGGAATGAGCAGTTCTTC
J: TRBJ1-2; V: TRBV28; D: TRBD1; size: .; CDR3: CASSFRGQGYGANYGYTF; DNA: TGTGCCAGCAGTTTTAGGGGACAGGGATATGGGGCTAACTATGGCTACACCTTC
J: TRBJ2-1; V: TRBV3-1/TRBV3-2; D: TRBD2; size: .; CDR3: CASLASGSSNEQFF; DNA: TGTGCCTCCCTAGCGAGCGGGAGTTCGAATGAGCAGTTCTTC
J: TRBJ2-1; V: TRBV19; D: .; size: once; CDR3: CASSVTRGNEQFF; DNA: TGTGCCAGTAGTGTCACCAGAGGGAATGAGCAGTTCTTC
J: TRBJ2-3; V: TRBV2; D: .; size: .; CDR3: CASRTQGVTDTQYF; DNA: TGTGCCAGCAGGACACAGGGAGTCACAGATACGCAGTATTTT
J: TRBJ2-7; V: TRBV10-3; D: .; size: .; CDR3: CAISAGGTNYEQYF; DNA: TGTGCCATCAGTGCTGGAGGGACCAACTACGAGCAGTACTTC
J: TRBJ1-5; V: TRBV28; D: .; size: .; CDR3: CASSFVGRVDQPQHF; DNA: TGTGCCAGCAGTTTTGTAGGCAGGGTCGACCAGCCCCAGCATTTT
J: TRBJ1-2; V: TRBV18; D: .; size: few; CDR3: CASSPPARGTNYGYTF; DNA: TGTGCCAGCTCACCACCGGCCAGGGGCACAAACTATGGCTACACCTTC
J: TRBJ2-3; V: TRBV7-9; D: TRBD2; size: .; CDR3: CASSPTSGRGFADTQYF; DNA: TGTGCCAGCAGCCCGACTAGCGGGAGGGGCTTTGCAGATACGCAGTATTTT
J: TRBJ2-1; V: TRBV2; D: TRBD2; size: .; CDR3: CASSGWREIHNEQFF; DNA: TGTGCCAGCAGTGGTTGGCGGGAGATCCACAATGAGCAGTTCTTC
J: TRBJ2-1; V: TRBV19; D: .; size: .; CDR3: CASRGRGWEQFF; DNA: TGTGCCAGTCGGGGCAGGGGCTGGGAGCAGTTCTTC
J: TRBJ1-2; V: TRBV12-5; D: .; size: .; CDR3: CASGLSGTIGYTF; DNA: TGTGCTAGTGGTTTGTCGGGGACAATTGGCTACACCTTC
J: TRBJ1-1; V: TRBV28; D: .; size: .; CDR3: CASRRGVSKNTEAFF; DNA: TGTGCCAGCAGAAGGGGCGTGAGTAAAAACACTGAAGCTTTCTTT
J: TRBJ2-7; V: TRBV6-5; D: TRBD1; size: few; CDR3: CASRQQGAYEQYF; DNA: TGTGCCAGCAGACAACAGGGGGCCTACGAGCAGTACTTC
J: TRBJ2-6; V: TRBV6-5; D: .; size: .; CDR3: CASPSTGANVLTF; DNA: TGTGCCAGCCCATCCACTGGGGCCAACGTCCTGACTTTC
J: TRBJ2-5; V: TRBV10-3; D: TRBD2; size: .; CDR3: CAISAAGTSGQETQYF; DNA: TGTGCCATCAGTGCCGCCGGGACTAGCGGCCAAGAGACCCAGTACTTC
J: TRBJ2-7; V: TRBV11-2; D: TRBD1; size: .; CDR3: CASSPAGTGDYEQYF; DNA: TGTGCCAGCAGCCCCGCCGGGACAGGGGACTACGAGCAGTACTTC
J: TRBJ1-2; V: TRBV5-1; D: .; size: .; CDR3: CASSLGGSGYGYTF; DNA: TGCGCCAGCAGCTTAGGGGGTTCCGGCTATGGCTACACCTTC
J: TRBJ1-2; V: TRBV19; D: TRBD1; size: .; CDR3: CASSGDRVGYTF; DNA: TGTGCCAGTAGTGGAGACAGGGTTGGCTACACCTTC
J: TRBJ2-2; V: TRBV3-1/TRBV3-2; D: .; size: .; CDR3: CASSQGARAQNTGELFF; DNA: TGTGCCAGCAGCCAAGGGGCCCGAGCACAGAACACCGGGGAGCTGTTTTTT
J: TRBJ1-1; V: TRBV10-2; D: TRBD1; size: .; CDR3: CASSEAGQAEAFF; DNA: TGCGCCAGCAGTGAGGCAGGACAGGCTGAAGCTTTCTTT
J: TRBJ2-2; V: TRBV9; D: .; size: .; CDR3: CASSVGETVTGELFF; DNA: TGTGCCAGCAGCGTAGGGGAGACGGTCACCGGGGAGCTGTTTTTT
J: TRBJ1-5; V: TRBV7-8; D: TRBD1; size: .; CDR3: CASSLAWGTASNQPQHF; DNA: TGTGCCAGCAGCTTAGCTTGGGGGACAGCTAGCAATCAGCCCCAGCATTTT
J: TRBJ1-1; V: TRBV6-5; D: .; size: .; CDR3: CASSPPTGEAFF; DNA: TGTGCCAGCAGCCCCCCCACAGGGGAAGCTTTCTTT
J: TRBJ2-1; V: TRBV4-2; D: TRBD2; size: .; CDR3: CASSQDTLAGANEQFF; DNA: TGTGCCAGCAGCCAAGATACACTAGCGGGAGCGAATGAGCAGTTCTTC
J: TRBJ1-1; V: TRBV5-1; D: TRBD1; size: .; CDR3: CASSWGQQTEAFF; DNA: TGCGCCAGCAGCTGGGGACAGCAAACTGAAGCTTTCTTT
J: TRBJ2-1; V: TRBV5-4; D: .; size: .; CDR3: CASSTEEGAYNEQFF; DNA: TGTGCCAGCAGCACGGAGGAGGGCGCCTACAATGAGCAGTTCTTC
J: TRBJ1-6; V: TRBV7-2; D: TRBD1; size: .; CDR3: CASSPGTGESSPLHF; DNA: TGTGCCAGCAGCCCCGGGACAGGGGAGAGTTCACCCCTCCACTTT
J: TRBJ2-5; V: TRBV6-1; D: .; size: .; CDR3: CASSDVVRETQYF; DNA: TGTGCCAGCAGTGATGTAGTTCGGGAGACCCAGTACTTC
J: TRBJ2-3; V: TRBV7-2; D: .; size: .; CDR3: CASSSTGSGSVTDTQYF; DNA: TGTGCCAGCAGCTCGACCGGGAGCGGTTCGGTCACAGATACGCAGTATTTT
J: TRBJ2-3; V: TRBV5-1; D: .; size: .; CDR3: CASSRRPGDTQYF; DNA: TGCGCCAGCAGCCGGCGGCCCGGGGATACGCAGTATTTT
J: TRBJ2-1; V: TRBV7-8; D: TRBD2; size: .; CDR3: CASSSRPVTSGASYNEQFF; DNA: TGTGCCAGCAGCTCTAGACCTGTGACTAGCGGGGCCTCCTACAATGAGCAGTTCTTC
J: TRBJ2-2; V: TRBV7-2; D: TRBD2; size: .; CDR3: CASSLGSGSGTGELFF; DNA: TGTGCCAGCAGCTTAGGGAGCGGGAGTGGCACCGGGGAGCTGTTTTTT
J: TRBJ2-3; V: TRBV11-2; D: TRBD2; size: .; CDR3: CASSIPSGSTDTQYF; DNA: TGTGCCAGCAGCATCCCTAGCGGTAGCACAGATACGCAGTATTTT
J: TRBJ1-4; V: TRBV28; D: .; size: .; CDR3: CASSFGILNEKLFF; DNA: TGTGCCAGCAGTTTCGGGATCTTAAATGAAAAACTGTTTTTT
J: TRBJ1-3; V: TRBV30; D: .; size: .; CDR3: CAWSVRDTSLSGNTIYF; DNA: TGTGCCTGGAGTGTACGGGACACCTCTCTCTCTGGAAACACCATATATTTT
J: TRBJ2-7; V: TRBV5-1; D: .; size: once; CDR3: CASSLGEGTYEQYF; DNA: TGCGCCAGCAGCTTGGGTGAGGGAACCTACGAGCAGTACTTC
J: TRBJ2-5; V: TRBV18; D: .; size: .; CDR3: CASSPTVQATQETQYF; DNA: TGTGCCAGCTCACCAACGGTCCAGGCGACCCAAGAGACCCAGTACTTC
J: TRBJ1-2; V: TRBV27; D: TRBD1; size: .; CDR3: CASRRQGWAGYTF; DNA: TGTGCCAGCCGCCGACAGGGGTGGGCTGGCTACACCTTC
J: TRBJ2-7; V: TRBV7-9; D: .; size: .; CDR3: CASSGRSYEQYF; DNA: TGTGCCAGCAGCGGGAGGAGCTACGAGCAGTACTTC
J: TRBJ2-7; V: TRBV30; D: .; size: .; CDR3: CAWSGELAAFVSYEQYF; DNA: TGTGCCTGGAGTGGAGAGTTAGCGGCCTTTGTCTCCTACGAGCAGTACTTC